Presented here are 15 T cell receptor beta chains from one specimen sequenced in a study of STAT3 mutations in large granular lymphocyte leukemia. Study observations and caveats: At least one immunodominant TCR beta clonotype appeared in every T-cell large granular lymphocyte leukemia patient.

Profiled with immunoSEQ multiplex PCR; TCRdb holds only in-frame clones, not every one. The data contain about 12,000 clones, approximately 85% of them seen just once; the ten biggest clones take up roughly 12%. Their target antigens are unknown. Sequenced material: PBMCs. The origin of the receptors is a human donor with T large granular lymphocyte leukemia. Some clones in this sample may be carry-over from other donors' samples.

J is TRBJ2-7 and V is TRBV28; 8 bases are a match to TRBD1. The CDR3 runs 14 residues. V shed 4 bases, J shed 2 bases, and the junction held 4 bases outside the gene matches. CDR1 and CDR2 (germline): MDHEN, SYDVKM. The CDR3 region is CASSSGTGPYEQYV. Written as DNA, the CDR3 is TGTGCCAGCAGTTCCGGGACAGGACCCTACGAGCAGTACGTC.

This sequence joins TRBV14 and TRBJ1-6, with no clear D. The CDR3 is made up of 14 amino acids. CDR1 is SGHDN, CDR2 FVKESK, per germline. V was pared by 4 bases and J by 3 bases, with 7 bases between. DNA for the CDR3: TGTGCCAGCAGCCGAACCTACTATAATTCACCCCTCCACTTT. Translated: CASSRTYYNSPLHF.

The chain carries TRBV28 and TRBJ1-5, with D possibly TRBD1 on 5 matching bases. Germline-derived CDR1 and CDR2 are MDHEN and SYDVKM. V was trimmed by 3 bases and J by 7 bases, leaving 13 bases between them. The CDR3 runs to 14 residues. CDR3 residues: CASSFIQGRQPQHF. In DNA, the CDR3 is TGTGCCAGCAGTTTCATCCAGGGACGCCAGCCCCAGCATTTT.

This clone was counted a single time. The chain is built from TRBV7-2 and TRBJ2-3; no reliable D call. Germline CDR1 and CDR2: SGHTA and FQGNSA. The V and J ends lost 5 bases and 6 bases respectively, with 15 bases between them. This CDR3 is 14 amino acids long. The CDR3 sequence is CASSKYSGADTQYF. The CDR3 DNA is TGTGCCAGCAGCAAATACTCCGGCGCTGATACGCAGTATTTT.

J is TRBJ1-3 and V is TRBV28; D call uncertain. The CDR3 runs to 15 residues. Germline values: CDR1 MDHEN, CDR2 SYDVKM. V was pared by 2 bases and J by 0 bases, with 8 bases between. CDR3 sequence: CASSLDGYSGNTIYF. In DNA form, the CDR3 reads TGTGCCAGCAGTTTAGACGGGTACTCTGGAAACACCATATATTTT. The full variable domain, its missing parts supplied by reference TRBV28 and TRBJ1-3, is DVKVTQSSRYLVKRTGEKVFLECVQDMDHENMFWYRQDPGLGLRLIYFSYDVKMKEKGDIPEGYSVSREKKERFSLILESASTNQTSMYLCASSLDGYSGNTIYFGEGSWLTVV.

V and J are TRBV19 and TRBJ1-5, with a weak D call TRBD1 (6 bases). The V and J ends lost 5 bases and 0 bases respectively, with 11 bases between them. This CDR3 contains 15 residues. Germline CDR1 and CDR2: LNHDA and SQIVND (reference sequence). The CDR3 region is CASSWGQLSNQPQHF. The CDR3 DNA sequence: TGTGCCAGTAGTTGGGGGCAGCTTAGCAATCAGCCCCAGCATTTT.

This chain uses TRBV6-5 with TRBJ1-2, with 9 bases identical to TRBD1. Germline assignment: CDR1 MNHEY and CDR2 SVGAGI. This CDR3 has 15 amino acids. V dropped 4 bases and J dropped 6; count of bases not matched to a gene: 9. The CDR3 sequence is CASSWGYRGLNGYTF. DNA of the CDR3: TGTGCCAGCAGTTGGGGGTACAGGGGGCTAAATGGCTACACCTTC.

J is TRBJ1-2 and V is TRBV28; maybe TRBD1 (6 bases). Germline V gives CDR1 MDHEN, CDR2 SYDVKM. Trimming shortened V by 7 bases and J by 4 bases, and 13 bases separated the two germline ends. The CDR3 loop spans 13 amino acids. CDR3 nucleotides: TGTGCCAGCACACGCGGGGGCGGCTATGGCTACACCTTC. This sequence encodes CASTRGGGYGYTF.

The chain combines TRBV6-1 with TRBJ1-2; D not resolved. Between the trimmed V and J ends, which lost 6 bases and 5 bases, there was a span of 13 bases. Germline V gene data show CDR1 as MNHNS and CDR2 as SASEGT. This CDR3 has 13 amino acids. The CDR3 sequence is CASSPTEHYGYTF. CDR3 bases: TGTGCCAGCAGCCCCACGGAACATTATGGCTACACCTTC.

The chain couples TRBV15 to TRBJ1-4; 11 bases map to TRBD1. In germline, CDR1 is LNHNV, CDR2 YYDKDF (reference sequence). The CDR3 has 16 residues. The J segment lost 5 bases and the V segment lost 0 bases, leaving 2 bases of the junction unmatched. CDR3 residues: CATSRDGTGGNEKLFF. In nucleotides, the CDR3 is TGTGCCACCAGCAGAGATGGGACAGGGGGGAATGAAAAACTGTTTTTT. The full variable domain, its missing parts supplied by reference TRBV15 and TRBJ1-4, is DAMVIQNPRYQVTQFGKPVTLSCSQTLNHNVMYWYQQKSSQAPKLLFHYYDKDFNNEADTPDNFQSRRPNTSFCFLDIRSPGLGDTAMYLCATSRDGTGGNEKLFFGSGTQLSVL.

V is TRBV9 and J is TRBJ2-2; 8 bases align to TRBD2. With 0 bases clipped from V and 4 bases from J, the junction kept 5 bases outside the gene matches. The CDR3 length is 16 residues. Germline values: CDR1 SGDLS, CDR2 YYNGEE. CDR3 bases: TGTGCCAGCAGCGTAGGGTTCGGGACTAGCACCGGGGAGCTGTTTTTT. Translation: CASSVGFGTSTGELFF.

CDR3 residues: CASSLPVSSYGYTF. As DNA, the CDR3 is TGTGCCAGTAGTCTGCCCGTGAGCAGCTATGGCTACACCTTC. The chain combines TRBV19 with TRBJ1-2; D not certain. The CDR3 runs to 14 residues. The ends were cut back, 5 bases at V and 4 bases at J, with 14 bases in the middle. The V gene's germline CDR1 is LNHDA and CDR2 SQIVND (reference sequence).

The chain carries TRBV18 and TRBJ1-2; TRBD1 aligns across 8 bases. The CDR3 totals 15 residues. The ends lost 0 bases at V and 8 bases at J; junction bases unmatched: 8. Germline V CDR1 and CDR2: KGHSH, LQKENI. CDR3 in DNA: TGTGCCAGCTCACCACCGTCAGGGGGCCAGGACGGCTACACCTTC. This gives the protein CASSPPSGGQDGYTF.

CDR3 in amino acids: CASSYGAVSNYGYTF. The DNA for the CDR3 is TGTGCCAGCAGTTACGGGGCAGTCTCTAACTATGGCTACACCTTC. The gene calls are TRBV6-5 and TRBJ1-2, with a possible D match to TRBD1 (5 bases). Germline CDR1 and CDR2: MNHEY and SVGAGI. This CDR3 is 15 amino acids long. Trimming cost V 2 bases and J 0 bases, with 10 bases left between them.

The CDR3 reads CASSVGQEGYNEQFF. For the CDR3, the DNA is TGTGCCAGCAGCGTAGGACAGGAGGGTTACAATGAGCAGTTCTTC. V gene TRBV9 combines with J gene TRBJ2-1, with D perhaps assigned TRBD1 or TRBD2 (6 bases each). The CDR3 is 15 amino acids. Germline loops: CDR1 SGDLS, CDR2 YYNGEE. Trimming removed 0 bases from V and 4 bases from J, with 11 bases in between.